This T cell receptor beta chain was retrieved from a study of T-cell memory formation after mild COVID-19. Study conclusions and caveats: That cross-reactive memory joined was suggested by some responding clones appearing in pre-infection memory. Contracting CD4+ clones were located mainly in CM and EM, and CD8+ clones in EMRA.

Germline-derived CDR1 and CDR2 are DFQATT and SNEGSKA (reference sequence). The V end was cut by 1 base, the J end by 4 bases, with 8 bases between. The CDR3 length is 12 residues. Notes on this clonotype: The target antigen is unknown.

In TCRdb, the 5' RACE reads were re-called with MiXCR into one record per CDR3 protein. This table has roughly 240,000 distinct CDR3 sequences, 15% to 20% appearing once. This sequence joins TRBV20-1 and TRBJ2-7, with D possibly TRBD2 on 6 matching bases. Input material: PBMCs or a T cell subset sorted from them (not recorded which). The sequence was obtained from a man aged 18 to 35 who had mild COVID-19 (a few samples of this study predate the infection). Cell type and time point are not known. The CDR3 loop reads CSARVAGYEQYF. In nucleotides, the CDR3 is TGCAGTGCTAGAGTTGCGGGGTACGAGCAGTACTTC.